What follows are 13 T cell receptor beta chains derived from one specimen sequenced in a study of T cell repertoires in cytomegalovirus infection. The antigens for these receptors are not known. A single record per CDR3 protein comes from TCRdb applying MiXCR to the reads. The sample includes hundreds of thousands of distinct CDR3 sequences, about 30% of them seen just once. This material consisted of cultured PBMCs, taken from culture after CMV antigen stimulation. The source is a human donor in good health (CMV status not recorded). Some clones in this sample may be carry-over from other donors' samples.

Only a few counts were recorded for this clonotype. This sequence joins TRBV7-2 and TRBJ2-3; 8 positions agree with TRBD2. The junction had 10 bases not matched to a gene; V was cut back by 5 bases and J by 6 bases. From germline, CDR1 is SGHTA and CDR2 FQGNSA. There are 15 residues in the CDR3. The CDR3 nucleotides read TGTGCCAGCAGCGCTACTAGCGGACTCGGGGATACGCAGTATTTT. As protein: CASSATSGLGDTQYF.

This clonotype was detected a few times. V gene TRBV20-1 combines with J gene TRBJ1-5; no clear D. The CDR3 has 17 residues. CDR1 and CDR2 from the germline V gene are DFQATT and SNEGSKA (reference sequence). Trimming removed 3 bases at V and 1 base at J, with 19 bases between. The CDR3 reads CSASPTRAQRSNQPQHF. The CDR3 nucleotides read TGCAGTGCTAGCCCCACCCGGGCCCAGCGGAGCAATCAGCCCCAGCATTTT.

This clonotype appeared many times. For the CDR3, the DNA is TGTGCCAGCAGGGGGGGTAGCACAGATACGCAGTATTTT. This codes for CASRGGSTDTQYF. J is TRBJ2-3 and V is TRBV7-2, with a tentative D call TRBD2 (6 bases). Germline CDR1 SGHTA, CDR2 FQGNSA. Trimming took off 6 bases at V and 0 bases at J, with 7 bases between the two ends. CDR3 size: 13 residues.

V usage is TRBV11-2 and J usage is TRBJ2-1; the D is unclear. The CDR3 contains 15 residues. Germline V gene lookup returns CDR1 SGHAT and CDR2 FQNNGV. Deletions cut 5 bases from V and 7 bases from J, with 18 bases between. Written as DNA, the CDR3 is TGTGCCAGCAGCCCGACGGTGTCCTCATTGAATGAGCAGTTCTTC. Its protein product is CASSPTVSSLNEQFF.

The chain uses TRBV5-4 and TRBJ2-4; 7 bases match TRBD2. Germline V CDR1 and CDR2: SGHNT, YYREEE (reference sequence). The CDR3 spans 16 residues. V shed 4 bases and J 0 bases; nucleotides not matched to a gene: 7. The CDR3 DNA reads TGTGCCAGCAGCCGTGCTAGCGGCCTAGCCAAAAACATTCAGTACTTC. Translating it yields CASSRASGLAKNIQYF.

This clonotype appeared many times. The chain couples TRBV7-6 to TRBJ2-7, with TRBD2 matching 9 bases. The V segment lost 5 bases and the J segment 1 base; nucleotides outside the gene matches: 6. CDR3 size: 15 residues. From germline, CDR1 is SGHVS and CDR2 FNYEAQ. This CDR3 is CASSPLAGNSYEQYF. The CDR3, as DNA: TGTGCCAGCAGCCCACTAGCGGGCAATTCCTACGAGCAGTACTTC.

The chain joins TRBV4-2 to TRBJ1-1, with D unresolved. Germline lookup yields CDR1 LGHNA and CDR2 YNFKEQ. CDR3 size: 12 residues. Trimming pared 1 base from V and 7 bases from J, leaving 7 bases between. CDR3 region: CASSQVSDEAFF. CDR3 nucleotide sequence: TGTGCCAGCAGCCAAGTATCGGATGAAGCTTTCTTT.

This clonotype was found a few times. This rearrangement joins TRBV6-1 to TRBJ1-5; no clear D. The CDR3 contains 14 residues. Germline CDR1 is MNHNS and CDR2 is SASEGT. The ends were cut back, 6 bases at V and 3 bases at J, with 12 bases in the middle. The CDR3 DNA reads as TGTGCCAGCAGCCCCGCTGCAGACAATCAGCCCCAGCATTTT. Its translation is CASSPAADNQPQHF.

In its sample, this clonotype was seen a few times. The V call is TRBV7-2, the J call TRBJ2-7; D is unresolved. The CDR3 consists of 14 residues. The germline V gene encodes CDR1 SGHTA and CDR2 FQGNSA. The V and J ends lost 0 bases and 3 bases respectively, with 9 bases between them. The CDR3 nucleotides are TGTGCCAGCAGCTTAGCAACGGCGCTCTACGAGCAGTACTTC. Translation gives CASSLATALYEQYF.

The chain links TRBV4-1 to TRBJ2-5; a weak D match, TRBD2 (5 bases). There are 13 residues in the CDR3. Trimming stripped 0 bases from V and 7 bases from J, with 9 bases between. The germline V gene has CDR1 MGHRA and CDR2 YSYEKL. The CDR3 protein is CASSQDPRGTQYF. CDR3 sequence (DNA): TGCGCCAGCAGCCAAGACCCCCGGGGGACCCAGTACTTC.

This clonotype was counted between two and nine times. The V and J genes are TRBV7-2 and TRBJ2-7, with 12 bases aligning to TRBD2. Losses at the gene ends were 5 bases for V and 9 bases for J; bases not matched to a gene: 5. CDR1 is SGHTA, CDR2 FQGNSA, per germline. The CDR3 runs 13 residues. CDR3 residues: CASSMGLAGTQYF. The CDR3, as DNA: TGTGCCAGCAGCATGGGACTAGCGGGTACGCAGTACTTC.

CDR3 amino acids: CSASPPSTSPLHF. The CDR3, as DNA: TGCAGTGCTAGCCCCCCGTCGACTTCACCCCTCCACTTT. This rearrangement joins TRBV20-1 to TRBJ1-6, with D unclear. The length of the CDR3 is 13 residues. Germline V gives CDR1 DFQATT, CDR2 SNEGSKA (reference sequence). The V end lost 3 bases, the J end lost 9 bases, and 12 bases lay between the germline ends.

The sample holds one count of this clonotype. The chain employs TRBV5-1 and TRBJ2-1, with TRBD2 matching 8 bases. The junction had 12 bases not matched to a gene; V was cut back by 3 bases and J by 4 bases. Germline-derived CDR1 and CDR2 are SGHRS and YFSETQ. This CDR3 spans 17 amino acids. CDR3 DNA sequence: TGCGCCAGCAGCTCGCTATCGGCGGGAGGATATTACAATGAGCAGTTCTTC. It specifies CASSSLSAGGYYNEQFF.